This record concerns one T cell receptor beta chain sequence. This record comes from a study of spatial heterogeneity in lung cancer. TCRdb re-analysed the 5' RACE reads in MiXCR, keeping a single row per CDR3 protein. The sample holds some 41,000 distinct CDR3 sequences, around 7.1% seen once. Time point meaning: sample taken at primary tumor resection. Tumor, nontumor lung or frozen PBMC supplied whole RNA that was sequenced unsorted. This receptor was identified in a female donor with early-stage non-small cell lung cancer. Sequenced material: PBMCs, taken at surgery.

The CDR3: CASSLAVSTSYNEQFF. In DNA form, the CDR3 reads TGTGCCAGCAGCTTGGCCGTGTCCACCTCCTACAATGAGCAGTTCTTC. The chain recombines TRBV5-4 with TRBJ2-1; no reliable D call. Germline CDR1 SGHNT, CDR2 YYREEE (reference sequence). Between the trimmed V and J ends, which lost 0 bases and 0 bases, there was a span of 10 bases. This CDR3 is 16 amino acids long.